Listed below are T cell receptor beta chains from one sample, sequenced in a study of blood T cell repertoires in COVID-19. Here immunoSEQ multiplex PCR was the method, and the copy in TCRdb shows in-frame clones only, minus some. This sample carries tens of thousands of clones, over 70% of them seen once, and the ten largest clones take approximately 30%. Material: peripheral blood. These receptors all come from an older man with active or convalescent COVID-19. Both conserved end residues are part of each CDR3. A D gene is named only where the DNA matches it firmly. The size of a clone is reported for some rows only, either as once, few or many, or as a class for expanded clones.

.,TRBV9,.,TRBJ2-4,CASSAGSAKNIQYF,TGTGCCAGCAGTGCAGGGTCAGCCAAAAACATTCAGTACTTC
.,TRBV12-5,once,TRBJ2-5,CASGLTTGVETQYF,TGTGCTAGTGGTCTAACGACGGGGGTAGAGACCCAGTACTTC
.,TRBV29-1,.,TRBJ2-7,CSVGRGSTYEQYF,TGCAGCGTTGGTCGGGGGTCAACCTACGAGCAGTACTTC
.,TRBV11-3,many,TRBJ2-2,CASSQNEGVTNTGELFF,TGTGCCAGCAGTCAGAACGAGGGGGTAACGAACACCGGGGAGCTGTTTTTT
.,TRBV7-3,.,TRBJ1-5,CASSLGPSQPQHF,TGTGCCAGCAGCTTAGGGCCGAGCCAGCCCCAGCATTTT
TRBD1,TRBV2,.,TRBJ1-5,CASRAWGQGNSNQPQHF,TGTGCCAGCAGGGCATGGGGACAGGGAAATAGCAATCAGCCCCAGCATTTT
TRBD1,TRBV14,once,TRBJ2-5,CASSHRGRFGETQYF,TGTGCCAGCAGCCACAGGGGGCGGTTCGGGGAGACCCAGTACTTC
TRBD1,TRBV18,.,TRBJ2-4,CASSPTGLAKNIQYF,TGTGCCAGCTCCCCGACAGGGTTGGCCAAAAACATTCAGTACTTC
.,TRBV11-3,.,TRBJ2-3,CASSLDRGSTQYF,TGTGCCAGCAGCCTAGACCGGGGAAGTACGCAGTATTTT
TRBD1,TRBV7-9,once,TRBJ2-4,CASSYGTDLAKNIQYF,TGTGCCAGCAGCTATGGGACAGATCTAGCCAAAAACATTCAGTACTTC
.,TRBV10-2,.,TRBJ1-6,CASRSPGDNSPLHF,TGCGCCAGCAGGAGTCCGGGAGATAATTCACCCCTCCACTTT
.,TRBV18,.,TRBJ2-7,CASSPADEQYF,TGTGCCAGCTCACCGGCCGACGAGCAGTACTTC
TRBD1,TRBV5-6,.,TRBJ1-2,CASSLGQGPGIYTF,TGTGCCAGCAGCTTGGGACAGGGGCCGGGAATTTACACCTTC
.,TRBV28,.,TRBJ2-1,CASSLWQVANNEQFF,TGTGCCAGCAGTTTGTGGCAGGTTGCGAACAATGAGCAGTTCTTC
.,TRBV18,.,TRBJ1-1,CASSPQGGHSTEAFF,TGTGCCAGCTCACCACAGGGGGGGCACTCCACTGAAGCTTTCTTT
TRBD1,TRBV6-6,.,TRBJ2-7,CASRRGQAATNYEQYF,TGTGCCAGCAGACGCGGACAGGCGGCTACTAACTACGAGCAGTACTTC
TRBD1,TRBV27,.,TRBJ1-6,CASSLYIPRTGPWNNSPLHF,TGTGCCAGCAGTTTATATATCCCACGGACAGGGCCCTGGAATAATTCACCCCTCCACTTT
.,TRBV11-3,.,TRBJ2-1,CASSLVASSDEQFF,TGTGCCAGCAGCTTAGTCGCGTCGTCGGATGAGCAGTTCTTC
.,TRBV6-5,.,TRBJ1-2,CASRGSVEGERGYTF,TGTGCCAGCAGAGGGTCAGTGGAGGGAGAGCGTGGCTACACCTTC
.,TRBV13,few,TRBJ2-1,CASSLGGAGYNEQFF,TGTGCCAGCAGCTTAGGCGGTGCAGGGTACAATGAGCAGTTCTTC
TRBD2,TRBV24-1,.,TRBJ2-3,CATSKGSGRSDTQYF,TGTGCCACATCTAAAGGTAGCGGGAGGTCAGATACGCAGTATTTT
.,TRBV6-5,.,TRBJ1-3,CASSRTVGNTIYF,TGTGCCAGCAGTCGGACAGTCGGAAACACCATATATTTT
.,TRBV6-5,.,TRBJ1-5,CASSLQGDQPQHF,TGTGCCAGCAGTCTACAGGGTGATCAGCCCCAGCATTTT
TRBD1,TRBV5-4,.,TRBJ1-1,CASSLDRGLTEAFF,TGTGCCAGCAGCTTGGACAGGGGGCTTACTGAAGCTTTCTTT
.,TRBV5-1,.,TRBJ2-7,CASSFSDSREQYF,TGCGCCAGCAGCTTTTCCGACAGCCGCGAGCAGTACTTC
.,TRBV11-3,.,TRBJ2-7,CASSLDPSRSYEQYF,TGTGCCAGCAGCTTAGATCCGAGCCGTTCCTACGAGCAGTACTTC
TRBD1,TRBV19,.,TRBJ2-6,CASSATGGSGANVLTF,TGTGCCAGTAGTGCGACAGGGGGCTCTGGGGCCAACGTCCTGACTTTC
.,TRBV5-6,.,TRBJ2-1,CASSFGALNEQFF,TGTGCCAGCAGCTTTGGAGCATTAAATGAGCAGTTCTTC
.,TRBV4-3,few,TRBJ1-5,CASSPATGRGGQPQHF,TGCGCCAGCAGCCCAGCTACGGGGAGGGGGGGCCAGCCCCAGCATTTT
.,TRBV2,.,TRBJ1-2,CASSARQYYGYTF,TGTGCCAGCAGTGCGCGACAGTACTATGGCTACACCTTC
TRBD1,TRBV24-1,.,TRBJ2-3,CATSDPGTGGADTQYF,TGTGCCACCAGTGATCCCGGGACAGGGGGTGCAGATACGCAGTATTTT
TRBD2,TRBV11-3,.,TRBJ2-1,CASSPGGAGRVYNEQFF,TGTGCCAGCAGCCCCGGGGGGGCGGGGAGGGTCTACAATGAGCAGTTCTTC
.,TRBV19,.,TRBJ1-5,CASQGRDWGNQPQHF,TGTGCCAGTCAGGGCAGGGATTGGGGCAATCAGCCCCAGCATTTT
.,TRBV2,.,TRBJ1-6,CASSFRFSSYNSPLHF,TGTGCCAGCAGTTTTCGTTTTAGCTCCTATAATTCACCCCTCCACTTT
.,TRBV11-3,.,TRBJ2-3,CASSLAEGGDTQYF,TGTGCCAGCAGCTTAGCGGAGGGTGGAGATACGCAGTATTTT
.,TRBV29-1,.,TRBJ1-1,CSVTDNTEAFF,TGCAGCGTCACAGATAACACTGAAGCTTTCTTT
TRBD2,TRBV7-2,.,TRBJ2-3,CASTLGVGGTQYF,TGTGCCAGCACCTTGGGAGTCGGGGGGACGCAGTATTTT
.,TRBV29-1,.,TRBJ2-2,CSVQINHSGGELFF,TGCAGCGTTCAAATCAATCACAGTGGCGGGGAGCTGTTTTTT
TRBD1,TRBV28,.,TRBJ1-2,CASSPDGQGLIYGYTF,TGTGCCAGCAGCCCAGACGGACAGGGCCTGATCTATGGCTACACCTTC
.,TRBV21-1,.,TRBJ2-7,CASSTYVASGLAYEQYF,TGTGCCAGCAGCACTTATGTGGCTAGCGGGCTTGCCTACGAGCAGTACTTC
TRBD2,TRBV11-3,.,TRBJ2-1,CASSLISGGPHEQFF,TGTGCCAGCAGCTTAATCTCGGGAGGGCCCCATGAGCAGTTCTTC
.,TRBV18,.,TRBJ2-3,CASSPRIREDTQYF,TGTGCCAGCTCACCACGGATCCGGGAGGATACGCAGTATTTT
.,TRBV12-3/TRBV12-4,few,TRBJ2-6,CASTPSGANVLTF,TGTGCCAGCACCCCCTCCGGGGCCAACGTCCTGACTTTC
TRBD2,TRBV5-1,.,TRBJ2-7,CASSLSGLAGGEQYF,TGCGCCAGCAGCTTGAGCGGGCTAGCGGGAGGCGAGCAGTACTTC
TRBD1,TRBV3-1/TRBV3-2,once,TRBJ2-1,CASKRDRQQGNEQFF,TGTGCCAGCAAGAGGGACAGACAACAGGGCAATGAGCAGTTCTTC
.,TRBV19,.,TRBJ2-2,CASSIGRGGELFF,TGTGCCAGTAGTATAGGGCGAGGGGGGGAGCTGTTTTTT
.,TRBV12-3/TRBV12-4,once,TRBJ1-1,CASSLGQNTEAFF,TGTGCCAGCAGTTTAGGACAGAACACTGAAGCTTTCTTT
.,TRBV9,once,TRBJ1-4,CASSVGLRVSNEKLFF,TGTGCCAGCAGCGTAGGTCTCAGGGTGTCTAATGAAAAACTGTTTTTT
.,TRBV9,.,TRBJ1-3,CASSPTTTSGNTIYF,TGTGCCAGCAGCCCAACCACAACCTCTGGAAACACCATATATTTT
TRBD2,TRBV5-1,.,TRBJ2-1,CASSLGLAGGVNNEQFF,TGCGCCAGCAGCTTGGGACTAGCGGGAGGAGTCAACAATGAGCAGTTCTTC
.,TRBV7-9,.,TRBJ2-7,CASSVTPRYEQYF,TGTGCCAGCAGCGTGACACCCCGCTACGAGCAGTACTTC
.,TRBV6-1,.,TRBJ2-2,CASSDPPYRYRGTGELFF,TGTGCCAGCAGTGACCCACCTTATCGCTATAGGGGCACCGGGGAGCTGTTTTTT
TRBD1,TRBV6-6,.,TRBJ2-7,CASTSRQGKPYEQYF,TGTGCCAGCACTTCCCGACAGGGTAAGCCCTACGAGCAGTACTTC
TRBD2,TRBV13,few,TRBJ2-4,CASSLGAGGSKNIQYF,TGTGCCAGCAGCTTAGGAGCGGGGGGAAGCAAAAACATTCAGTACTTC
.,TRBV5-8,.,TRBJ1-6,CASSLRAGNSPLHF,TGTGCCAGCAGCTTGAGGGCAGGGAATTCACCCCTCCACTTT